A single sample gave rise to the 7 T cell receptor beta chains below, sequenced in a study of T cells in Graves' hyperthyroidism and ophthalmopathy. The investigators amplified TCR beta CDR3 regions from RNA transcripts. The HTBI primer set drove a first-round RT-PCR of the TCR CDR3. TCRdb processed the multiplex PCR reads anew with MiXCR; each CDR3 protein has one entry. Of hundreds of thousands of distinct CDR3 sequences in the sample, less than 25% are singletons; the top ten hold over 30%. The sample was blood. The receptors derive from a man aged 25 to 40 with Graves' ophthalmopathy.

In this sample, this clonotype turned up a few times. This chain joins TRBV7-9 and TRBJ1-6, with 7 nucleotides matching TRBD1. CDR1 is SEHNR, CDR2 FQNEAQ, per germline (reference sequence). Trimming cost V 5 bases and J 10 bases; bases outside gene matches: 8. The CDR3 runs 14 residues. The CDR3 nucleotides read TGTGCCAGCAGCCACGGACAGGTTGGCTCACCCCTCCACTTT. Protein: CASSHGQVGSPLHF.

This clonotype was seen only a few times. The rearrangement links TRBV5-4 to TRBJ2-7; 10 nucleotides match TRBD2. V gave up 1 base and J gave up 6 bases; unmatched junction bases: 7. This CDR3 comprises 15 residues. Germline-derived CDR1 and CDR2 are SGHNT and YYREEE (reference sequence). The CDR3 reads CASSLRSSGRSEQYF. The CDR3 DNA is TGTGCCAGCAGCTTGAGGTCTAGCGGGAGATCCGAGCAGTACTTC.

V gene TRBV20-1 combines with J gene TRBJ2-2; 10 nucleotides align to TRBD2. The CDR3 is made up of 15 amino acids. Germline CDR1 and CDR2: DFQATT and SNEGSKA (reference sequence). The V segment lost 6 bases and the J segment 3 bases; nucleotides outside the gene matches: 7. CDR3 DNA: TGCAGTGCGGGAACTAGCGGGATGGACACCGGGGAGCTGTTTTTT. Encoded protein: CSAGTSGMDTGELFF.

The rearrangement links TRBV4-1 to TRBJ1-1, with D possibly matching TRBD1 (5 bases). Germline values: CDR1 MGHRA, CDR2 YSYEKL. The ends were cut back, 1 base at V and 2 bases at J, with 11 bases in the middle. The CDR3 contains 15 residues. As DNA, the CDR3 is TGCGCCAGCAGCCAAGGGGGCAGGGCTAACACTGAAGCTTTCTTT. It codes for CASSQGGRANTEAFF.

This clonotype was seen a few times. The chain uses TRBV11-2 and TRBJ1-3; D is unclear. The germline CDR1 and CDR2 sequences are SGHAT and FQNNGV. The CDR3 is 13 residues long. Trimming took off 5 bases at V and 8 bases at J, with 13 bases between the two ends. The CDR3 DNA sequence: TGTGCCAGCAGCCTTAGTTGGTTAGACACCATATATTTT. It specifies CASSLSWLDTIYF.

This clonotype was observed at least ten times. CDR3 region: CASSSERVRYEQYF. DNA of the CDR3: TGTGCCAGCAGTTCCGAGCGGGTTCGTTACGAGCAGTACTTC. V is TRBV12-3 or TRBV12-4 and J is TRBJ2-7; a weak D match, TRBD2 (6 bases). This CDR3 contains 14 residues. The V gene lost 4 bases and the J gene lost 4 bases, with 14 bases spanning the gap.

There are many counts of this clonotype. The gene calls are TRBV28 and TRBJ1-1; 9 bases map to TRBD1. The V and J ends lost 6 bases and 4 bases, in that order; junction bases with no gene match: 6. The CDR3 is 14 amino acids. Germline V CDR1 and CDR2: MDHEN, SYDVKM. The CDR3 is CASRPGTGSTEAFF. In nucleotides, the CDR3 is TGTGCCAGCAGACCCGGGACAGGGAGCACTGAAGCTTTCTTT.